These 22 T cell receptor beta chains share one sample of origin, sequenced in a study of T cells after yellow fever vaccination. TCRdb recomputed calls from the 5' RACE reads with MiXCR, one row per CDR3 protein. Among hundreds of thousands of distinct CDR3 sequences listed, approximately 5.2% were seen once. The sequencing here drew on CD4+ T cells sorted from PBMCs, taken on the day of the yellow fever booster vaccination. The receptors derive from a man aged 18 to 30 who received the YFV17D yellow fever vaccine.

This clonotype was observed many times. This chain uses TRBV11-2 with TRBJ2-7; possibly TRBD1 for D (6 bases). The CDR3 covers 15 residues. CDR1 and CDR2 from the germline V gene are SGHAT and FQNNGV. With 1 base removed from V and 4 bases from J, the gap between germline ends came to 14 bases. This CDR3 reads CASSLGQGGPYEQYF. CDR3 DNA: TGTGCCAGCAGCTTAGGGCAAGGGGGTCCATACGAGCAGTACTTC.

This clonotype was seen many times. The V gene is TRBV19, the J gene TRBJ1-1; D possibly corresponds to TRBD1 (5 bases). The CDR3 contains 12 residues. Trimming shortened V by 9 bases and J by 5 bases, and 13 bases separated the two germline ends. Germline-derived CDR1 and CDR2 are LNHDA and SQIVND (reference sequence). The CDR3 DNA is TGTGCCAGCCGCAGGGCGAAGACTGAAGCTTTCTTT. Translating gives CASRRAKTEAFF.

CDR3 DNA sequence: TGTGCCAGCAGCTTAGAGGGAATGCAGGGGGAAGCTTTCTTT. Translating gives CASSLEGMQGEAFF. The chain couples TRBV7-6 to TRBJ1-1; D might be TRBD1 (6 bases). The CDR3 contains 14 residues. V gave up 1 base and J gave up 8 bases, with 14 bases separating them. Germline V CDR1 and CDR2: SGHVS, FNYEAQ.

This clonotype has ten or more counts. The V and J genes are TRBV10-3 and TRBJ2-3, with D uncertain. The CDR3 has 12 residues. Trimming cost V 8 bases and J 5 bases, with 11 bases left between them. The germline V gene encodes CDR1 ENHRY and CDR2 SYGVKD. The CDR3 protein is CAIGNQGDTQYF. CDR3 nucleotides: TGTGCCATCGGGAACCAAGGAGATACGCAGTATTTT.

This clonotype was seen a few times. CDR3 DNA sequence: TGTGCCAGCAAACCGGGACGGCTGAACACCGGGGAGCTGTTTTTT. This gives the protein CASKPGRLNTGELFF. The gene calls are TRBV6-4 and TRBJ2-2; the D call may be TRBD1 or TRBD2 (5 bases each). This CDR3 is 15 amino acids long. The germline V and J ends were trimmed by 7 bases and 1 base, with 13 bases remaining between them. Germline assignment: CDR1 MRHNA and CDR2 SNTAGT.

The V and J genes are TRBV25-1 and TRBJ2-7, with TRBD2 as a possible D gene (7 bases). V was pared by 6 bases and J by 6 bases, with 12 bases between. CDR1 is MGHDK and CDR2 is SYGVNS in the germline V gene. The CDR3 runs to 12 residues. CDR3: CASSARGGEQYF. Written as DNA, the CDR3 is TGTGCCAGCAGCGCTAGGGGGGGCGAGCAGTACTTC.

The genes are TRBV24-1 and TRBJ2-1; TRBD1 matches at 8 bases. Germline V gene data show CDR1 as KGHDR and CDR2 as SFDVKD. The junction had 1 base not matched to a gene; V was cut back by 6 bases and J by 1 base. The CDR3 totals 14 residues. This chain's CDR3 is CATSRTGSYNEQFF. The CDR3, as DNA: TGTGCCACCAGTCGGACAGGGTCCTACAATGAGCAGTTCTTC.

This clonotype was seen at least ten times. The CDR3, as DNA: TGTGCCAGTAGTCCCAGGGGAGGGACGGCTTTCTTT. It encodes CASSPRGGTAFF. The chain combines TRBV19 with TRBJ1-1, with a weak D call TRBD1 (6 bases). CDR1 is LNHDA and CDR2 is SQIVND in the germline V gene (reference sequence). The CDR3 totals 12 residues. Trimming took 5 bases from V and 11 from J, leaving 15 bases between them.

This clonotype was observed a few times. The chain carries TRBV4-3 and TRBJ2-3; a possible D gene is TRBD2 (5 bases). The V end lost 0 bases, the J end lost 6 bases, and 16 bases lay between the germline ends. The CDR3 is 16 residues long. Germline loops: CDR1 LGHNA, CDR2 YSLEER. The CDR3 spells CASSQDPGFGWDTQYF. The CDR3 DNA reads as TGCGCCAGCAGCCAAGACCCGGGGTTTGGGTGGGATACGCAGTATTTT.

This clonotype occurred a few times. V is TRBV12-3 or TRBV12-4 and J is TRBJ1-3; 9 bases align to TRBD1. V dropped 4 bases and J dropped 4; count of bases not matched to a gene: 2. There are 14 residues in the CDR3. CDR3 region: CASSSDRGGNTIYF. The CDR3 DNA sequence: TGTGCCAGCAGTTCGGACAGGGGAGGAAACACCATATATTTT.

The chain carries TRBV7-8 and TRBJ2-7; D is perhaps TRBD1 (5 bases). This CDR3 is 15 amino acids long. Trimming cost V 0 bases and J 6 bases, with 15 bases left between them. CDR1 SGHVS and CDR2 FQNEAQ come from the germline V gene. The CDR3 spells CASSLAVGNTGEQYV. The CDR3 DNA sequence: TGTGCCAGCAGCTTAGCAGTGGGGAACACAGGCGAGCAGTACGTC.

Ten or more counts support this clonotype. The J gene is TRBJ1-4, the V gene TRBV7-2, with D uncertain. Germline CDR1 and CDR2: SGHTA and FQGNSA. The CDR3 consists of 12 residues. The ends were cut back, 2 bases at V and 8 bases at J, with 6 bases in the middle. CDR3 sequence reads: CASSLNQEKLFF. CDR3 bases: TGTGCCAGCAGCTTAAATCAGGAAAAACTGTTTTTT.

This clonotype showed up many times. This rearrangement joins TRBV7-2 to TRBJ1-1; D perhaps matches TRBD1 (6 bases). The germline V gene has CDR1 SGHTA and CDR2 FQGNSA. V lost 0 bases to trimming and J lost 2 bases, with 13 bases between them. This CDR3 region has 16 residues. The CDR3, as DNA: TGTGCCAGCAGCTTAGCAAGGCGGGGGGCAAACACTGAAGCTTTCTTT. Residues: CASSLARRGANTEAFF.

The chain uses TRBV2 and TRBJ2-1; 7 nucleotides align to TRBD2. Unmatched junction bases numbered 4, after V lost 5 bases and J lost 12 bases. Germline CDR1 SNHLY, CDR2 FYNNEI. CDR3 size: 11 residues. The CDR3 protein is CASSPGGRQFF. CDR3 DNA: TGTGCCAGCAGTCCCGGGGGGAGGCAGTTCTTC.

This clonotype was picked up many times. The CDR3 region has the DNA TGTGCCACCTCCTCCGCAGGGGTCCGGGAAGCTTTCTTT. Translating it yields CATSSAGVREAFF. J is TRBJ1-1 and V is TRBV19; a possible D gene is TRBD1 (6 bases). The CDR3 covers 13 residues. Germline values: CDR1 LNHDA, CDR2 SQIVND (reference sequence). V lost 10 bases and J lost 8, with 20 bases in between.

This clonotype was recorded a few times. This chain connects TRBV5-8 to TRBJ2-5; D call uncertain. Germline V gene sequence: CDR1 SGHTS, CDR2 YDEGEE. V was pared by 2 bases and J by 5 bases, with 10 bases between. CDR3 size: 13 residues. CDR3 sequence (DNA): TGTGCCAGCAGCTTATTCATTAGTGAGACCCAGTACTTC. As protein: CASSLFISETQYF.

This clonotype has at least ten counts. This chain joins TRBV2 and TRBJ2-3; TRBD2 is a possible D gene (6 bases). Trimming stripped 2 bases from V and 10 bases from J, with 16 bases between. This CDR3 is 14 amino acids long. Per the germline V gene, CDR1 is SNHLY and CDR2 is FYNNEI. The CDR3 here is CASSEIRGDSAQYF. The CDR3 bases are TGTGCCAGCAGTGAAATTCGTGGGGACTCAGCGCAGTATTTT. Full variable domain (rest looked up from reference TRBV2 and TRBJ2-3): EPEVTQTPSHQVTQMGQEVILRCVPISNHLYFYWYRQILGQKVEFLVSFYNNEISEKSEIFDDQFSVERPDGSNFTLKIRSTKLEDSAMYFCASSEIRGDSAQYFGPGTRLTVL.

The chain joins TRBV20-1 to TRBJ2-7; no clear D gene. The CDR3 totals 12 residues. V was cut by 3 bases and J by 1 base, with 7 bases left in between. Germline V gene sequence: CDR1 DFQATT, CDR2 SNEGSKA (reference sequence). CDR3 residues: CSASGQSYEQYF. The CDR3 region has the DNA TGCAGTGCTAGTGGGCAGTCCTACGAGCAGTACTTC.

The J gene is TRBJ2-1, the V gene TRBV4-3; 12 positions agree with TRBD2. The V gene's germline CDR1 is LGHNA and CDR2 YSLEER. J gave up 11 bases and V 1 base, and 9 bases lay outside the gene matches. CDR3 length: 16 residues. In DNA form, the CDR3 reads TGCGCCAGCAGCCAAGCTCCCCCTAGCGGGGGGGCCAAGCAGTTCTTC. This codes for CASSQAPPSGGAKQFF.

This clonotype was seen at least ten times. This rearrangement joins TRBV6-2 or TRBV6-3 to TRBJ1-3; unclear D gene. The V and J ends lost 4 bases and 4 bases respectively, with 5 bases between them. CDR3 length: 12 residues. CDR1 and CDR2 (germline): MNHEY, SVGEGT. The chain's CDR3 is CASSLNGNTIYF. The DNA of the CDR3 is TGTGCCAGCAGTTTAAACGGAAACACCATATATTTT.

This clonotype was seen repeatedly, ten times or more. CDR3 sequence (DNA): TGTGCCAGCAGCTTGCTTTCCGGGGGTGGCTACACCTTC. Translation gives CASSLLSGGGYTF. This chain connects TRBV5-6 to TRBJ1-2; D is perhaps TRBD1 (5 bases). Per germline, CDR1 SGHDT and CDR2 YYEEEE. Deletions cut 1 base from V and 7 bases from J, with 11 bases between. The CDR3 runs 13 residues.

The chain has TRBV20-1 and TRBJ2-1; D may be TRBD1 (5 bases). Trimming took 5 bases from V and 8 from J, leaving 16 bases between them. In germline, CDR1 is DFQATT, CDR2 SNEGSKA (reference sequence). The CDR3 extends over 13 amino acids. The CDR3 bases are TGCAGTGCTTGGGGCCGACGTGGAGATGAGCAGTTCTTC. Residues: CSAWGRRGDEQFF.